This T cell receptor (beta chain) is from a study of shared clonotypes between healthy human individuals (dated by TCRdb to the early 2020s). For the study in its entirety: Three men and two women, aged 18 to 49 years, made up the cohort. For each donor, three plates each were used for CD4 naive and CD4 memory, two plates were used for CD8 naive, and one plate was used for CD8 memory. To estimate repertoire size and how much clonotype sharing occurs between individuals, the study deeply sequenced the blood TCR repertoires of five or six healthy adults. Libraries were prepared and TCR repertoires were sequenced by different laboratories using diverse techniques, in order to increase sequencing depth and limit assay-specific biases. Between about 0.85 and 10 billion PBMCs per donor were obtained by leukapheresis. The research as a whole found: Sampling was restricted to blood, and TCR repertoires in tissue are likely to differ from TCR repertoires in blood. Higher generation probabilities were observed for clonotypes shared by all four sorted-subset donors than for non-shared clonotypes. Rarefaction of sorted-subset datasets indicated incomplete sequencing despite the large sequencing depth. Because the study included only a small number of donors, the genetic and exposure-history diversity represented was limited. Around 5% of naive CD4, 3.5% of naive CD8, 2.3% of memory CD4, and around 0.4% of memory CD8 clonotypes were shared across a few donors. Naive subsets generally had larger estimated clonotype richness than memory subsets. Pairwise subsampling indicated that sequencing depth was expected to affect the degree of clonotype sharing among donors.

Donors were healthy HIV-negative adults with no recently reported acute infections or vaccinations. Every donor was a Caucasian adult residing in Nashville, Tennessee, USA. CD4+ T cells were enriched by magnetic negative selection; naive cells were then positively selected on CD45RA, and the negative fraction formed the memory subset. Blood was obtained by leukapheresis, after which PBMCs were separated by Ficoll-Histopaque density gradient centrifugation and cryopreserved in liquid nitrogen vapor phase. Analytical flow cytometry was used to check the purity and quantity of every magnetically sorted T cell population. From each sorted fraction, genomic DNA was isolated and quantified by UV absorbance on a Nanodrop 2000c. TCR CDR3 regions were amplified from genomic DNA by multiplex PCR using the deep immunoSEQ assay. Extracted genomic DNA from each cell subset was distributed evenly across all wells of several immunoSEQ 96-well plates, and each plate was treated as a replicate. Each replicate PCR for sorted subsets received approximately 220 ng genomic DNA, equal to 30,000 or so T cell genomes. Purified libraries were quantified with a Qubit 3.0 fluorometer, sized on a Bioanalyzer 2100, and re-quantified with the KAPA Library Quantification kit. Every immunoSEQ 96-well plate was sequenced on a separate single-read 150-cycle Illumina NextSeq 550 flow cell. The authors' pipeline ran thus. The immunoSEQ output contained only junctional sequences without quality scores, so filtering could not match that applied to full-length reads. Sequences were annotated with PyIR, a Python wrapper for IgBLAST v1.9, and V/J genes and CDR3 were assigned using IMGT germline references. Reads were removed for weak V/J assignments (E-value above 1e-6), missing CDR3, stop codons, out-of-frame junctions, or ambiguous translated residues. V3J clonotypes were defined by identical inferred V gene, J gene, and CDR3 amino acid sequence. Percentage overlap between repertoires was calculated by dividing the number of shared unique clonotypes by the size of the smaller repertoire. RTK rarefaction, the Chao1 estimator, and Recon v2.1 estimates of unobserved clonotypes were used to assess repertoire richness. OLGA was used to compute generation probabilities for all TCRbeta clonotypes that the gDNA method yielded from a handful of donors. TCRdb stores this immuneACCESS table with in-frame sequences only. Part of the clones is absent; in the studies checked, under half of the shortfall reflects unresolved V genes, and no reason is known for the rest. V and J calls and clone size are given by that table; D and trimming were obtained from the DNA. For this sample the table gives roughly 2.4 million clones, of which roughly 95% were detected only once. Roughly 0.13% of the sample goes to the ten largest clones.

Comments on this clone: What antigen it recognizes has not been identified. Nothing much larger sits one base from this clone, and base qualities are not available.

Sequences SGHAT (CDR1) and FQNNGV (CDR2) are obtained from the germline V gene. Relative to germline, V is 2 bases shorter and J is 0 bases shorter, with 7 bases between their ends. There are 14 amino acids in the CDR3, from cysteine to phenylalanine inclusive. Just CDR3 DNA is preserved here, 42 bases in frame from base 1. This sequence was found in a man aged 18-30 years in good health. In this chain, TRBV11-2 is recombined with TRBJ1-1; tentative D gene TRBD1, with 5 bases matching. The material sequenced was naive CD4+ T cells sorted from blood. The cell subset or site label on this specimen signifies: CD45RA+ positively selected. The DNA sequence is given as TGTGCCAGCAGCTTAACGACAGTGAACACTGAAGCTTTCTTT. This sequence encodes CASSLTTVNTEAFF.